These 19 T cell receptor beta chains share one sample of origin, sequenced in a study of shared clonotypes between healthy human individuals. Libraries were prepared by immunoSEQ multiplex PCR; TCRdb keeps only in-frame clonotypes and omits some of them. Of 1 million to 1.2 million clones listed, roughly 80% are singletons. Sequencing was carried out using memory CD4+ T cells from PBMCs. Subset indicated: CD45RA-negative fraction. These receptors all stem from a man aged 18 to 30 in good health. Some clones in this sample may be carry-over from other donors' samples.

As to this clone: Distinct nucleotide sequences in the sample also encode this CDR3. The chain joins TRBV18 to TRBJ2-7; 8 bases match TRBD2. J was trimmed by 1 base and V by 3 bases; bases with no gene match: 2. The CDR3 consists of 14 residues. The V gene's germline CDR1 is KGHSH and CDR2 LQKENI. CDR3 nucleotide sequence: TGTGCCAGCTCACCCTCGGGAGGGTCCTACGAGCAGTACTTC. Protein: CASSPSGGSYEQYF.

The chain links TRBV27 to TRBJ2-5; 7 bases are shared with TRBD1. The CDR3 extends over 15 amino acids. With V trimmed by 2 bases and J by 5 bases, 8 bases remained unmatched. Germline values: CDR1 MNHEY, CDR2 SMNVEV (reference sequence). The CDR3 here is CASSLVVGGDETQYF. The CDR3, as DNA: TGTGCCAGCAGTTTAGTAGTAGGGGGCGACGAGACCCAGTACTTC.

The chain couples TRBV7-2 to TRBJ2-7; 8 bases are shared with TRBD2. The CDR3 is made up of 15 amino acids. V shed 5 bases, J shed 3 bases, and the junction held 9 bases outside the gene matches. Per germline, CDR1 SGHTA and CDR2 FQGNSA. CDR3 region: CASSPTAGGFYEQYF. CDR3 coding DNA: TGTGCCAGCAGCCCCACGGCGGGAGGATTCTACGAGCAGTACTTC.

This clone was counted between two and nine times. J is TRBJ1-2 and V is TRBV15; D is perhaps TRBD1 (5 bases). Trimming removed 0 bases from V and 8 bases from J, with 13 bases in between. This CDR3 has 14 amino acids. From germline, CDR1 is LNHNV and CDR2 YYDKDF (reference sequence). The CDR3 DNA follows: TGTGCCACCAGCAGAGATTGGGGCGGAGGGGGCTACACCTTC. This encodes CATSRDWGGGGYTF.

The CDR3 nucleotides read TGTGCCAGCAGTTCCATTAACCCGGGCCGTCCCTCCTACAATGAGCAGTTCTTC. Its translation is CASSSINPGRPSYNEQFF. V gene TRBV27 combines with J gene TRBJ2-1, with D unclear. The germline V and J ends were trimmed by 4 bases and 0 bases, with 19 bases remaining between them. CDR1 is MNHEY and CDR2 is SMNVEV in the germline V gene (reference sequence). The CDR3 runs 18 residues.

Details on this clone: Different DNA sequences within this sample yield the same CDR3. The chain joins TRBV12-5 to TRBJ1-3; a weak D match, TRBD1 (5 bases). The CDR3 is 14 amino acids. Trimming shortened V by 3 bases and J by 0 bases, and 6 bases separated the two germline ends. Germline assignment: CDR1 LGHNT and CDR2 FRNRAP. Here the CDR3 reads CASGFGGSGNTIYF. In DNA form, the CDR3 reads TGTGCTAGTGGTTTCGGGGGCTCTGGAAACACCATATATTTT.

The chain uses TRBV4-1 and TRBJ2-7; D is perhaps TRBD1 (7 bases). V lost 4 bases, J lost 3 bases, and 19 bases lay in between. This CDR3 region has 16 residues. The germline V gene encodes CDR1 MGHRA and CDR2 YSYEKL. The CDR3, as DNA: TGCGCCAGCAGCCCCCAACTGGGGGGACAGAACTACGAGCAGTACTTC. It yields the protein CASSPQLGGQNYEQYF.

The chain carries TRBV6-1 and TRBJ2-3; D not certain. Trimming took off 3 bases at V and 7 bases at J, with 17 bases between the two ends. CDR1 and CDR2 (germline): MNHNS, SASEGT. The CDR3 covers 15 residues. The CDR3 loop reads CASSDGVGPTNTQYF. The CDR3 DNA follows: TGTGCCAGCAGTGACGGAGTCGGTCCGACAAATACGCAGTATTTT.

The CDR3 spells CASSPQSYQGSGRLPTTGANVLTF. The CDR3 DNA sequence: TGTGCCAGCAGCCCCCAGTCATATCAGGGTAGCGGGAGACTACCGACGACTGGGGCCAACGTCCTGACTTTC. V is TRBV13 and J is TRBJ2-6; 9 nucleotides agree with TRBD2. Germline lookup yields CDR1 PRHDT and CDR2 FYEKMQ (reference sequence). Trimming at V came to 5 bases and at J to 2 bases, leaving 28 bases not matched to a gene. This CDR3 is 24 amino acids long.

CDR3 region: CASMMDLTRSYEQYF. The CDR3, as DNA: TGTGCCAGCATGATGGACCTTACTCGCTCCTACGAGCAGTACTTC. The chain has TRBV2 and TRBJ2-7; unclear D gene. The CDR3 covers 15 residues. Germline CDR1 is SNHLY and CDR2 is FYNNEI. Trimming stripped 7 bases from V and 0 bases from J, with 16 bases between.

The rearrangement links TRBV27 to TRBJ2-7, with 7 bases lining up with TRBD2. CDR1 is MNHEY, CDR2 SMNVEV, per germline (reference sequence). This CDR3 region has 14 residues. V gave up 9 bases and J gave up 4 bases; unmatched junction bases: 12. In DNA, the CDR3 is TGTGCCAGTCTGTTCTTGACTAGCCAATACGAGCAGTACTTC. Its translation: CASLFLTSQYEQYF.

This clone was counted once. This chain links TRBV5-5 with TRBJ1-5; D might be TRBD1 (5 bases). CDR3 length: 15 amino acids. Looked up from germline, CDR1 is SGHKS and CDR2 is YYEKEE (reference sequence). With 3 bases removed from V and 9 bases from J, the gap between germline ends came to 19 bases. CDR3 residues: CASSWSQGRNGPQHF. The CDR3 coding sequence is TGTGCCAGCAGCTGGTCGCAGGGCCGCAATGGGCCCCAGCATTTT.

The V and J genes are TRBV5-1 and TRBJ2-2; D is unclear. V shed 1 base and J shed 5 bases, with 9 bases lying between them. Looked up from germline, CDR1 is SGHRS and CDR2 is YFSETQ. This CDR3 has 14 amino acids. The CDR3 is CASSLNDWTGELFF. The CDR3 DNA reads as TGCGCCAGCAGCTTGAACGATTGGACCGGGGAGCTGTTTTTT.

The CDR3 protein is CASSQDFGDFEQYF. The CDR3 bases are TGTGCCAGCAGCCAAGATTTCGGGGATTTCGAGCAGTACTTC. V and J are TRBV14 and TRBJ2-7; D might be TRBD2 (5 bases). The V end was cut by 0 bases, the J end by 6 bases, with 12 bases between. There are 14 residues in the CDR3. Germline V gene sequence: CDR1 SGHDN, CDR2 FVKESK.

The chain employs TRBV29-1 and TRBJ2-3; weak D call: TRBD2 (7 bases). Germline V lookup: CDR1 SQVTM, CDR2 ANQGSEA. V gave up 3 bases and J gave up 6 bases, with 16 bases separating them. The CDR3 is 14 residues long. The DNA of the CDR3 is TGCAGCGTTGAGTTCGGGGGGCTCAGGGATACGCAGTATTTT. This gives the protein CSVEFGGLRDTQYF.

This clone was detected a few times. V and J are TRBV5-6 and TRBJ1-1, with TRBD1 matching over 10 bases. This CDR3 is 15 amino acids long. CDR1 and CDR2 (germline): SGHDT, YYEEEE. V lost 3 bases to trimming and J lost 8 bases; unmatched junction nucleotides: 10. DNA of the CDR3: TGTGCCAGCAGCTCCTCTTTGGACAGGGGGAAGGAAGCTTTCTTT. It specifies CASSSSLDRGKEAFF.

This chain links TRBV7-2 with TRBJ2-7, with 8 bases aligning to TRBD2. Germline values: CDR1 SGHTA, CDR2 FQGNSA. The CDR3 totals 15 residues. Trimming cost V 2 bases and J 3 bases; bases outside gene matches: 6. The chain's CDR3 is CASSLRWGLVYEQYF. The CDR3 DNA reads TGTGCCAGCAGCTTAAGGTGGGGACTAGTCTACGAGCAGTACTTC. The variable domain in full, with the rest retrieved from reference TRBV7-2 and TRBJ2-7, is GAGVSQSPSNKVTEKGKDVELRCDPISGHTALYWYRQSLGQGLEFLIYFQGNSAPDKSGLPSDRFSAERTGGSVSTLTIQRTQQEDSAVYLCASSLRWGLVYEQYFGPGTRLTVT.

The V and J genes are TRBV7-3 and TRBJ2-7; D is ambiguous. Between the trimmed V and J ends, which lost 4 bases and 6 bases, there was a span of 13 bases. There are 13 residues in the CDR3. Germline V CDR1 and CDR2: SGHTA, FQGTGA. In DNA form, the CDR3 reads TGTGCCAGCAGCTCGCGAGCTGCGACCGAGCAGTACTTC. Residues: CASSSRAATEQYF.

This clone was observed a handful of times. V gene TRBV10-3 combines with J gene TRBJ1-5, with D tentatively TRBD1 (5 bases). Trimming removed 6 bases at V and 9 bases at J, with 15 bases between. CDR1 is ENHRY, CDR2 SYGVKD, per germline. The CDR3 runs 13 residues. The CDR3 bases are TGTGCCATCAGAGATAACCTCGGGGGGCCCCAGCATTTT. Its translation is CAIRDNLGGPQHF.